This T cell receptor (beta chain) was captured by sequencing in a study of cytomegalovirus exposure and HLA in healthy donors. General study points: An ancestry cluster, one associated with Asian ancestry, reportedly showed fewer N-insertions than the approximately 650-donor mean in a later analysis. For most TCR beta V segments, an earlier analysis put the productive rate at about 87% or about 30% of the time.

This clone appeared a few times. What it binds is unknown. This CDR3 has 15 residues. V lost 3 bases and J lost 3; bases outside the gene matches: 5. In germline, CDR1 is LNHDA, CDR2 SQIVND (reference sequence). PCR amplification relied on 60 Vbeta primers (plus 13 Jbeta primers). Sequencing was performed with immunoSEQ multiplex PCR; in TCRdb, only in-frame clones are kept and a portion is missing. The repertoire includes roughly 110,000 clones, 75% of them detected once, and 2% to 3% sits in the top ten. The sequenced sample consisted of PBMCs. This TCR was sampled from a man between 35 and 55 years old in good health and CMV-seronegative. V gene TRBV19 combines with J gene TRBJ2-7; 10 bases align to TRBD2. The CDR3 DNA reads TGTGCCAGTAGTATCGGGGCTAGCGGGAGCTACGAGCAGTACTTC. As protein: CASSIGASGSYEQYF.